A selection of T cell receptor beta chains follows, all from one sample in a study of T cell responses to AZD1222 COVID-19 vaccine. Data came from immunoSEQ multiplex PCR; TCRdb stores just in-frame clones and leaves some out. The data contain more than 95,000 clones, more than 80% of them singletons. Sequences were derived from peripheral blood, sampled 28 days after the second AZD1222 dose. These receptors were taken from an adult who received the AZD1222 COVID-19 vaccine. Both conserved end residues are part of each CDR3. The D gene is left open where the match is weak. Clone size appears in some rows only: once, few, many, or a class for an expanded clone.

D	size	V	J	CDR3	DNA
TRBD1	-	TRBV28	TRBJ1-2	CAIYSRDRGYGYTF	TGTGCCATCTATTCAAGGGACAGGGGATATGGCTACACCTTC
-	-	TRBV6-1	TRBJ1-2	CASSEAGGYGYTF	TGTGCCAGCAGTGAAGCGGGGGGGTATGGCTACACCTTC
TRBD1	-	TRBV5-4	TRBJ2-7	CASRPDRRSYEQYF	TGTGCCAGCAGACCGGACAGGAGATCCTACGAGCAGTACTTC
-	-	TRBV6-5	TRBJ2-2	CASSLQGFYGELFF	TGTGCCAGCAGTTTACAGGGTTTCTACGGGGAGCTGTTTTTT
-	-	TRBV18	TRBJ2-1	CASSSRGDNEQFF	TGTGCCAGCTCATCCAGGGGCGACAATGAGCAGTTCTTC
-	medium-sized	TRBV6-1	TRBJ2-7	CASSEAIVTHEQYF	TGTGCCAGCAGTGAAGCCATAGTTACCCACGAGCAGTACTTC
-	-	TRBV6-5	TRBJ2-1	CASRRVDNSYNEQFF	TGTGCCAGCAGAAGGGTCGACAACTCCTACAATGAGCAGTTCTTC
TRBD1	-	TRBV9	TRBJ1-6	CASSVAGGADYRLHF	TGTGCCAGCAGCGTAGCAGGGGGCGCAGACTACAGACTCCACTTT
TRBD1	-	TRBV19	TRBJ2-3	CATRPRGRGTDTQYF	TGTGCCACCCGACCGAGGGGGCGAGGTACAGATACGCAGTATTTT
-	-	TRBV5-1	TRBJ2-1	CASSLGGGSSYNEQFF	TGCGCCAGCAGCTTGGGTGGGGGTAGCTCCTACAATGAGCAGTTCTTC
TRBD1	-	TRBV5-1	TRBJ1-5	CASSPGQGTQPQHF	TGCGCCAGCAGCCCTGGACAGGGGACGCAGCCCCAGCATTTT
-	-	TRBV7-8	TRBJ1-1	CASSPSPTEGFITEAFF	TGTGCCAGCAGCCCAAGCCCGACGGAGGGTTTCATCACTGAAGCTTTCTTT
-	-	TRBV27	TRBJ1-5	CASQGRVNQPQHF	TGTGCCAGCCAGGGGCGAGTCAATCAGCCCCAGCATTTT
TRBD1	-	TRBV27	TRBJ1-4	CASSLSGTGTGRLKLFF	TGTGCCAGCAGTTTATCTGGCACCGGGACAGGGAGACTAAAACTGTTTTTT
-	-	TRBV6-5	TRBJ2-5	CASNQWGGLKETQYF	TGTGCCAGCAACCAATGGGGGGGCCTAAAAGAGACCCAGTACTTC
-	-	TRBV6-5	TRBJ1-1	CASISLRVTEAFF	TGTGCCAGCATCTCGTTAAGGGTGACTGAAGCTTTCTTT
TRBD2	-	TRBV4-2	TRBJ2-3	CASSQTSGAFTDTQYF	TGTGCCAGCAGCCAAACTAGCGGGGCCTTCACAGATACGCAGTATTTT
TRBD1	-	TRBV28	TRBJ2-7	CASSPGAWTGRIYEQYF	TGTGCCAGCAGCCCTGGGGCTTGGACAGGGAGAATCTACGAGCAGTACTTC
TRBD1	-	TRBV27	TRBJ2-7	CASRFPRDRVYEQYF	TGTGCCAGCAGATTCCCCCGGGACAGGGTCTACGAGCAGTACTTC
TRBD1	-	TRBV7-9	TRBJ1-4	CASSRRDSNFGGNEKLFF	TGTGCCAGCAGTCGCCGGGACAGTAACTTTGGGGGTAATGAAAAACTGTTTTTT
TRBD1	-	TRBV28	TRBJ1-4	CASSFPTGGSEKLFF	TGTGCCAGCAGTTTCCCGACAGGGGGCAGCGAAAAACTGTTTTTT
-	few	TRBV2	TRBJ1-1	CASTGYTEAFF	TGTGCCAGCACAGGGTACACTGAAGCTTTCTTT
TRBD1	-	TRBV6-1	TRBJ2-7	CASSDMAGGSYEQYF	TGTGCCAGCAGTGATATGGCAGGGGGCTCCTACGAGCAGTACTTC
-	-	TRBV19	TRBJ1-1	CASSILGLVTEAFF	TGTGCCAGTAGTATCTTGGGTCTGGTCACTGAAGCTTTCTTT
-	-	TRBV6-4	TRBJ1-5	CASSDPQGKQPQHF	TGTGCCAGCAGTGACCCGCAGGGAAAACAGCCCCAGCATTTT
TRBD1	-	TRBV14	TRBJ1-4	CASSPDRGYDNEKLFF	TGTGCCAGCAGCCCAGACAGGGGATATGATAATGAAAAACTGTTTTTT
-	-	TRBV24-1	TRBJ2-3	CATSSLTDTQYF	TGTGCCACCAGCTCATTAACAGATACGCAGTATTTT
-	-	TRBV5-1	TRBJ1-2	CASRTGTANDGYTF	TGCGCCAGCAGAACCGGGACGGCAAACGATGGCTACACCTTC
TRBD1	-	TRBV2	TRBJ1-1	CASAGQMNTEAFF	TGTGCCAGCGCGGGACAGATGAACACTGAAGCTTTCTTT
-	-	TRBV6-1	TRBJ2-2	CASSEGDGRPRNTGELFF	TGTGCCAGCAGTGAGGGCGACGGACGGCCCCGGAACACCGGGGAGCTGTTTTTT
TRBD1	-	TRBV6-1	TRBJ1-6	CASSAASTGGSYNSPLHF	TGTGCCAGCAGTGCCGCGTCGACAGGGGGCTCCTATAATTCACCCCTCCACTTT
-	-	TRBV7-9	TRBJ2-7	CASSLVGDGSYEQYF	TGTGCCAGCAGCTTAGTGGGGGACGGATCCTACGAGCAGTACTTC
-	-	TRBV9	TRBJ1-2	CASSVAGQPYGYTF	TGTGCCAGCAGCGTAGCCGGCCAGCCCTATGGCTACACCTTC
-	-	TRBV7-9	TRBJ1-1	CASSENPISGNTEAFF	TGTGCCAGCAGCGAGAACCCTATATCAGGGAACACTGAAGCTTTCTTT
-	-	TRBV5-6	TRBJ1-1	CASSLYRVEWAEAFF	TGTGCCAGCAGCTTGTACAGGGTGGAGTGGGCTGAAGCTTTCTTT
-	-	TRBV5-1	TRBJ2-3	CASSLGQDTDTQYF	TGCGCCAGCAGCTTGGGTCAGGACACAGATACGCAGTATTTT
TRBD2	-	TRBV3-1/TRBV3-2	TRBJ2-5	CASSQVSSGPQETQYF	TGTGCCAGCAGCCAAGTCTCTAGCGGGCCCCAAGAGACCCAGTACTTC
-	-	TRBV3-1/TRBV3-2	TRBJ1-1	CASSQGRSGWGAFF	TGTGCCAGCAGCCAAGGGCGGTCAGGGTGGGGAGCTTTCTTT
-	-	TRBV5-1	TRBJ2-4	CASSVPTTTTADIQYF	TGCGCCAGCAGCGTCCCAACAACTACGACGGCCGACATTCAGTACTTC
-	once	TRBV18	TRBJ1-2	CASSPTVKGEGDYGYTF	TGTGCCAGCTCACCCACCGTCAAGGGGGAAGGGGACTATGGCTACACCTTC
TRBD1	-	TRBV27	TRBJ2-2	CASSPYRGLNTGELFF	TGTGCCAGCAGTCCGTACAGGGGTTTGAACACCGGGGAGCTGTTTTTT
-	-	TRBV18	TRBJ1-1	CASSQGDGTEAFF	TGTGCCAGCTCACAGGGGGATGGCACTGAAGCTTTCTTT
-	-	TRBV24-1	TRBJ2-3	CAVSGPQGTDTQYF	TGTGCCGTATCCGGGCCCCAGGGCACAGATACGCAGTATTTT
-	once	TRBV5-1	TRBJ2-1	CASALTTAYNEQFF	TGCGCCAGTGCACTTACGACGGCCTACAATGAGCAGTTCTTC
TRBD1	-	TRBV6-1	TRBJ2-7	CASSVPNTGGRTYEQYF	TGTGCCAGCAGTGTACCGAATACAGGGGGCAGAACCTACGAGCAGTACTTC
TRBD1	-	TRBV29-1	TRBJ2-4	CSVEGTGLNIQYF	TGCAGCGTTGAAGGGACAGGGCTGAACATTCAGTACTTC
-	-	TRBV6-5	TRBJ2-5	CASLARGQETQYF	TGTGCCAGCCTGGCGAGGGGCCAAGAGACCCAGTACTTC
-	-	TRBV7-2	TRBJ1-3	CASSLGAPGGAQGNTIYF	TGTGCCAGCAGCTTAGGGGCCCCGGGCGGGGCGCAAGGAAACACCATATATTTT
TRBD1	-	TRBV28	TRBJ1-4	CASSSGTATNEKLFF	TGTGCCAGCAGTTCAGGGACAGCAACTAATGAAAAACTGTTTTTT
-	-	TRBV7-8	TRBJ1-5	CASSLGYYSNQPQHF	TGTGCCAGCAGCTTAGGGTATTATAGCAATCAGCCCCAGCATTTT
TRBD2	-	TRBV3-1/TRBV3-2	TRBJ2-5	CASSPGLAGEETQYF	TGTGCCAGCAGCCCCGGACTAGCGGGGGAAGAGACCCAGTACTTC
TRBD1	-	TRBV15	TRBJ2-5	CATSRQQGNQETQYF	TGTGCCACCAGCAGACAACAGGGGAACCAAGAGACCCAGTACTTC